A selection of T cell receptor beta chains follows, all from one sample in a study of T cell responses to AZD1222 COVID-19 vaccine. The protocol was immunoSEQ multiplex PCR, while the TCRdb copy is restricted to in-frame clones and leaves out a portion. The sample records some 200,000 clones, around nine tenths being singletons. The source was peripheral blood, collected 28 days after the second AZD1222 dose. The receptors derive from an adult who received the AZD1222 COVID-19 vaccine. Each CDR3 is given with its conserved first and last residue. Only part of the rows carry a size: once, few, many, or a class if the clone is expanded.

v_gene: TRBV3-1/TRBV3-2; len: 14; j_gene: TRBJ2-1; abundance: -; CDR3aa: CASSPPGGANEQFF
v_gene: TRBV6-6; len: 15; j_gene: TRBJ2-7; abundance: -; CDR3aa: CASSFDDGSSYEQYF
v_gene: TRBV7-9; len: 12; j_gene: TRBJ2-5; abundance: -; CDR3aa: CASSEIPETQYF
v_gene: TRBV7-3; len: 13; j_gene: TRBJ2-5; abundance: -; CDR3aa: CASSQDPGWTQYF
v_gene: TRBV9; len: 13; j_gene: TRBJ1-4; abundance: -; CDR3aa: CASSEGINEKLFF
v_gene: TRBV19; len: 17; j_gene: TRBJ2-7; abundance: -; CDR3aa: CASSITLTSGRIYEQYF
v_gene: TRBV6-1; len: 17; j_gene: TRBJ2-1; abundance: -; CDR3aa: CASSGGRPARAYNEQFF
v_gene: TRBV28; len: 11; j_gene: TRBJ1-1; abundance: once; CDR3aa: CASSLTGRAFF
v_gene: TRBV27; len: 13; j_gene: TRBJ2-1; abundance: -; CDR3aa: CASSLLAGQGQFF
v_gene: TRBV5-1; len: 15; j_gene: TRBJ2-1; abundance: -; CDR3aa: CASSFEGLANFEQFF
v_gene: TRBV20-1; len: 15; j_gene: TRBJ2-3; abundance: -; CDR3aa: CSASPLAGSGDTQYF
v_gene: TRBV5-1; len: 15; j_gene: TRBJ2-7; abundance: -; CDR3aa: CASSARRTASYEQYF
v_gene: TRBV7-2; len: 14; j_gene: TRBJ2-7; abundance: -; CDR3aa: CASNLWGPPGEQYF
v_gene: TRBV5-4; len: 17; j_gene: TRBJ2-1; abundance: -; CDR3aa: CASSLGRGLDFHNEQFF
v_gene: TRBV21-1; len: 17; j_gene: TRBJ2-5; abundance: few; CDR3aa: CASSKGSRDRAQETQYF
v_gene: TRBV19; len: 11; j_gene: TRBJ2-7; abundance: -; CDR3aa: CASSIGGRVYF
v_gene: TRBV21-1; len: 15; j_gene: TRBJ2-7; abundance: -; CDR3aa: CASSARTGGTYEQYF
v_gene: TRBV5-4; len: 14; j_gene: TRBJ2-1; abundance: -; CDR3aa: CASSLKTSYNEQFF
v_gene: TRBV15; len: 18; j_gene: TRBJ2-2; abundance: once; CDR3aa: CATFHWGEARGLTGELFF
v_gene: TRBV19; len: 14; j_gene: TRBJ2-5; abundance: -; CDR3aa: CASSSSGGWETQYF
v_gene: TRBV19; len: 16; j_gene: TRBJ2-7; abundance: -; CDR3aa: CASSIDHSRGVYEQYF